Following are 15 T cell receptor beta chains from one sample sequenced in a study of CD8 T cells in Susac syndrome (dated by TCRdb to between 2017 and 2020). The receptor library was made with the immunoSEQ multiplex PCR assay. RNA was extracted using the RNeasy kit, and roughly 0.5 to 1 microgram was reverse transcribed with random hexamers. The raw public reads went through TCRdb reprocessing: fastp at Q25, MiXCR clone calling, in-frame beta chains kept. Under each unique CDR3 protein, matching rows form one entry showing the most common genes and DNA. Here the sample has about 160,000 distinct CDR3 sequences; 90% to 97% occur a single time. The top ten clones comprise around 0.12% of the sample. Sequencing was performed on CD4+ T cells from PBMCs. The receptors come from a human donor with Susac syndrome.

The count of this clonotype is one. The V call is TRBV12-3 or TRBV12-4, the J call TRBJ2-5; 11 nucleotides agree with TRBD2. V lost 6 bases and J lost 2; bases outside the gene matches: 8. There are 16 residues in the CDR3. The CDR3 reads CASRRGTSGLQETQYF. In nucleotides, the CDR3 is TGTGCCAGCAGGCGTGGGACTAGCGGACTTCAAGAGACCCAGTACTTC.

CDR3 residues: CASSPTPSGVPDTQYF. CDR3 nucleotides: TGTGCCAGCAGCCCGACCCCTAGCGGGGTTCCAGATACGCAGTATTTT. The rearrangement joins TRBV7-9 to TRBJ2-3; 9 bases are shared with TRBD2. J gave up 4 bases and V 5 bases, and 10 bases lay outside the gene matches. The length of the CDR3 is 16 residues. Germline-derived CDR1 and CDR2 are SEHNR and FQNEAQ (reference sequence).

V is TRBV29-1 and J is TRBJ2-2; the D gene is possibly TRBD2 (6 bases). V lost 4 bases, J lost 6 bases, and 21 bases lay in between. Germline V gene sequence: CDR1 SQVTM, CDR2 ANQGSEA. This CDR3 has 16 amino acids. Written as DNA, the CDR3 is TGCAGCGTTGGCTTAGGGGTCGGGAGTTCTTCCGGGGAGCTGTTTTTT. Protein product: CSVGLGVGSSSGELFF.

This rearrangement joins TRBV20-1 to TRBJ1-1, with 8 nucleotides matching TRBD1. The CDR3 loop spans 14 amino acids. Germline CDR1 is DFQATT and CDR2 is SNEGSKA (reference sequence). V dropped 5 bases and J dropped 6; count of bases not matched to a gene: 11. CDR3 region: CSAADRAGNAEAFF. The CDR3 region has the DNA TGCAGTGCTGCGGACAGGGCGGGTAACGCTGAAGCTTTCTTT.

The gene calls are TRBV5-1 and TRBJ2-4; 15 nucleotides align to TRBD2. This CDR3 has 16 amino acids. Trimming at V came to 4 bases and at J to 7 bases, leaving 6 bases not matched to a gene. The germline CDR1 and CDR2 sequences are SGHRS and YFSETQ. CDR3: CASSPGLAGGENIQYF. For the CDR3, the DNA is TGCGCCAGCAGCCCTGGACTAGCGGGAGGGGAGAACATTCAGTACTTC.

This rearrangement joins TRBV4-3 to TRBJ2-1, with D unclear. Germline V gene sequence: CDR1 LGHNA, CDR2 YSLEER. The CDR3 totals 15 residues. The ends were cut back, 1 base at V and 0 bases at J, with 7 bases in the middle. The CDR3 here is CASSQGGASYNEQFF. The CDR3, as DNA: TGCGCCAGCAGCCAAGGCGGAGCCTCCTACAATGAGCAGTTCTTC.

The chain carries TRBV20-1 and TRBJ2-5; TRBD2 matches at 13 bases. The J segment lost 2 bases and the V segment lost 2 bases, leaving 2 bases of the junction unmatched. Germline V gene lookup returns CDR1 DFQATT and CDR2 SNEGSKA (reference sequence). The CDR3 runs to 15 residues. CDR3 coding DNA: TGCAGTGCTAGAAGGACTAGCGGGAGACAAGAGACCCAGTACTTC. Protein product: CSARRTSGRQETQYF.

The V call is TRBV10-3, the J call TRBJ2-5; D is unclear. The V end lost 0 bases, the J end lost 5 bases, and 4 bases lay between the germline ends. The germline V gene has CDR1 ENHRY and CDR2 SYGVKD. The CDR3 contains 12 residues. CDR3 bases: TGTGCCATCAGTGAGTCGAAGGAGACCCAGTACTTC. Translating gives CAISESKETQYF.

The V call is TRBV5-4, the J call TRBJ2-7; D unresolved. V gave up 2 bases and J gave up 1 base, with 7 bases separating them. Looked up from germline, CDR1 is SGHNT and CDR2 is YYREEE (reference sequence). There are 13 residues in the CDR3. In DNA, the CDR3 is TGTGCCAGCAGCTTTGGTCGGTCCTACGAGCAGTACTTC. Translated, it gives CASSFGRSYEQYF. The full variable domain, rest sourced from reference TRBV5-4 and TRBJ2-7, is ETGVTQSPTHLIKTRGQQVTLRCSSQSGHNTVSWYQQALGQGPQFIFQYYREEENGRGNFPPRFSGLQFPNYSSELNVNALELDDSALYLCASSFGRSYEQYFGPGTRLTVT.

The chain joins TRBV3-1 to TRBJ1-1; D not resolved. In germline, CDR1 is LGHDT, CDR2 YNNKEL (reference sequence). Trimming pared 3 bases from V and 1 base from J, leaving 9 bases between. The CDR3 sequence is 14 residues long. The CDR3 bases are TGTGCCAGCAGCCAGAGGTCAGGGAACACTGAAGCTTTCTTT. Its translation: CASSQRSGNTEAFF.

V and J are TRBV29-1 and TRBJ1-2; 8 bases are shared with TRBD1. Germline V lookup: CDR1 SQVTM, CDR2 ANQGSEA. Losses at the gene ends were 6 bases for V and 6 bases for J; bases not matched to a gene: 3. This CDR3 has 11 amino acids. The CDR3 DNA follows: TGCAGCGTACAGGGGGAGGATGGCTACACCTTC. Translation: CSVQGEDGYTF. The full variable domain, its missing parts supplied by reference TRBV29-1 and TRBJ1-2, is SAVISQKPSRDICQRGTSLTIQCQVDSQVTMMFWYRQQPGQSLTLIATANQGSEATYESGFVIDKFPISRPNLTFSTLTVSNMSPEDSSIYLCSVQGEDGYTFGSGTRLTVV.

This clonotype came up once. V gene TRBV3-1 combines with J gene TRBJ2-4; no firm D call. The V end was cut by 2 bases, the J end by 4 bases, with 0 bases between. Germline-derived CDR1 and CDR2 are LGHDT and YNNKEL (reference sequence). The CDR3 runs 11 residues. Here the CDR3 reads CASSQKNIQYF. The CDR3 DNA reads TGTGCCAGCAGCCAAAAAAACATTCAGTACTTC.

The chain's CDR3 is CASSLRDRYSPLHF. The DNA for the CDR3 is TGTGCCAGCAGTCTCAGAGACAGGTATTCACCCCTCCACTTT. This chain uses TRBV27 with TRBJ1-6; D possibly corresponds to TRBD1 (6 bases). Trimming took off 5 bases at V and 8 bases at J, with 13 bases between the two ends. The germline CDR1 and CDR2 sequences are MNHEY and SMNVEV (reference sequence). The CDR3 is 14 residues long.

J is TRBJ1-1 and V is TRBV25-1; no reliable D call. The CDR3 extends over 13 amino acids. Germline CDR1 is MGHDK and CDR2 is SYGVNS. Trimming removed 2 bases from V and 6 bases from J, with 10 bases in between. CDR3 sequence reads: CASSEEVDAEAFF. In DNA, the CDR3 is TGTGCCAGCAGTGAAGAGGTGGACGCTGAAGCTTTCTTT.

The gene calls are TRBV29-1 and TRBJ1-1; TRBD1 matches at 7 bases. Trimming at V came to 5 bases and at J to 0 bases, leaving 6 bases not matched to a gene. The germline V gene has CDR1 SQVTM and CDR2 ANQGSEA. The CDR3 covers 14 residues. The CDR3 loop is CSVKQGNMNTEAFF. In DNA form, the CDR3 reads TGCAGCGTTAAACAGGGGAACATGAACACTGAAGCTTTCTTT. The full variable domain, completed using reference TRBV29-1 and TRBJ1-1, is SAVISQKPSRDICQRGTSLTIQCQVDSQVTMMFWYRQQPGQSLTLIATANQGSEATYESGFVIDKFPISRPNLTFSTLTVSNMSPEDSSIYLCSVKQGNMNTEAFFGQGTRLTVV.